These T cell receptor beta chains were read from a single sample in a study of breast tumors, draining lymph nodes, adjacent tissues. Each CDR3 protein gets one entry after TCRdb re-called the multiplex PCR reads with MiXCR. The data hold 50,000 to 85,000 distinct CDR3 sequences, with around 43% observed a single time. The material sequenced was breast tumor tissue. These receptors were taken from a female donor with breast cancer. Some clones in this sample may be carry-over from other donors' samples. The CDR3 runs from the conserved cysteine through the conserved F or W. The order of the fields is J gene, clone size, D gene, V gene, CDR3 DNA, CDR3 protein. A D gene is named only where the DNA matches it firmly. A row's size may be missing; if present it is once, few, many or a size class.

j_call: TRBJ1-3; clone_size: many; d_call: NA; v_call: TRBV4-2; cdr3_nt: TGTGCCAGCAGCCAAGGGGCCAGCTCTGGAAACACCATATATTTT; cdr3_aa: CASSQGASSGNTIYF
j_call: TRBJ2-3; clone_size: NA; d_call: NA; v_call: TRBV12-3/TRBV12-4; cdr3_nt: TGTGCCAGCAGTCCCAGGTGGTTGAGCACAGATACGCAGTATTTT; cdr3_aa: CASSPRWLSTDTQYF
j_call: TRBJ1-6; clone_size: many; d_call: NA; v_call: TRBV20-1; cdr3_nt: TGCAGTGCTATCCCTAATGGACCAGATCCACCCCTCCACTTT; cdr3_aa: CSAIPNGPDPPLHF
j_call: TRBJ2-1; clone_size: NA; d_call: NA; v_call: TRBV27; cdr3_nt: TGTGCCAGCAGTAGCGGCCTCTCCTACAATGAGCAGTTCTTC; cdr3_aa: CASSSGLSYNEQFF
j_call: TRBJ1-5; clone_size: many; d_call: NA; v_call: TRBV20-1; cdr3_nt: TGCAGTGCTAGAGGTGGGACCGCTTACAATCAGCCCCAGCATTTT; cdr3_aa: CSARGGTAYNQPQHF
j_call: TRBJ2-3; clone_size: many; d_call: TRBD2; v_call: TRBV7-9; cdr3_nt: TGTGCCAGCAAAACCCCCCGGACTAGCGGATTGGATACGCAGTATTTT; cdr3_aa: CASKTPRTSGLDTQYF
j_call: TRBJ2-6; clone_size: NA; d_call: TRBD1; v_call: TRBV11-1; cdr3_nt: TGTGCCAGCACCCCGGGACAGGGATCTTCTGGGGCCAACGTCCTGACTTTC; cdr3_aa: CASTPGQGSSGANVLTF
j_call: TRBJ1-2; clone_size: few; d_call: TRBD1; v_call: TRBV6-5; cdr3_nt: TGTGCCAGCAAGACGGGACAGGGAGCCTATGGCTACACCTTC; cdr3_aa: CASKTGQGAYGYTF
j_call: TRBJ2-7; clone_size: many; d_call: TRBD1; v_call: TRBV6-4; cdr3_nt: TGTGCCAGCAGATCACCGGAGACAGGGGGCGCAGCCTACGAGCAGTACTTC; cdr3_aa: CASRSPETGGAAYEQYF
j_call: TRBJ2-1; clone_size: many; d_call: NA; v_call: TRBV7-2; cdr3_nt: TGTGCCAGCAGCTTGGGTGCGCCCTCCTACAATGAGCAGTTCTTC; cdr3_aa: CASSLGAPSYNEQFF
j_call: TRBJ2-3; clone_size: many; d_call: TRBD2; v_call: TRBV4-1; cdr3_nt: TGCGCCAGCAGCCAAGCTGCGGGAGGAGATACGCAGTATTTT; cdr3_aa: CASSQAAGGDTQYF
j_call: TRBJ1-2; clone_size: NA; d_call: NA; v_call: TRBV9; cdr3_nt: TGTGCCAGCAGCGTAGGAGGGGCGGGAGCAGACTATGGCTACACCTTC; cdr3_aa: CASSVGGAGADYGYTF
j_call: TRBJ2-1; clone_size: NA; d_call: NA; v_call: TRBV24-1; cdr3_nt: TGTGCCACCAGTGATTTGAGTAGCAGTGAGCAGTTCTTC; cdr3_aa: CATSDLSSSEQFF
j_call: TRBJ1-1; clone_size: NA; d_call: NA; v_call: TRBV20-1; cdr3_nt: TGCAGTGCGCGCCCCGACATCAACACTGAAGCTTTCTTT; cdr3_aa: CSARPDINTEAFF
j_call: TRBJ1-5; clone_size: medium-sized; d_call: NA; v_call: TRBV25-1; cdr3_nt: TGTGCCAGCACGGCTGGGAATCAGCCCCAGCATTTT; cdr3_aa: CASTAGNQPQHF
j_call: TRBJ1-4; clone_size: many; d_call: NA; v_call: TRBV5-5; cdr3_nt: TGTGCCAGCAGCTTGTGGGGTACTAATGAAAAACTGTTTTTT; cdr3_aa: CASSLWGTNEKLFF
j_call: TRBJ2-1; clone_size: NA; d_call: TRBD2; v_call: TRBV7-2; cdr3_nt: TGTGCCAGCAGCTCACAAACCATGGCGGGGGGACTCTACCATGAGCAGTTCTTC; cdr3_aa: CASSSQTMAGGLYHEQFF
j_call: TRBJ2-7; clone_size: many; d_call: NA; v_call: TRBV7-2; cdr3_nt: TGTGCCAGCAGCTTAGAACAACTTCGCCGACCCCCCTACGAGCAGTACTTC; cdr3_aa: CASSLEQLRRPPYEQYF
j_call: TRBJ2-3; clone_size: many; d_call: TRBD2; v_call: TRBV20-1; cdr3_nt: TGCAGTGCTAGAGTTGCGGGGGAGCCCACAGATACGCAGTATTTT; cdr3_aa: CSARVAGEPTDTQYF
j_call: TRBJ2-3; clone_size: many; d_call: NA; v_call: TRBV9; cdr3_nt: TGTGCCAGCAGCGTAGATGGGGGGACAGATACGCAGTATTTT; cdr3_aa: CASSVDGGTDTQYF
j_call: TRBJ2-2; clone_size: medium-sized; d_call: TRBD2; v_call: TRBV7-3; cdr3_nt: TGTGCCAGCAGCCTGGGACTAGGGACCGGGGAGCTGTTTTTT; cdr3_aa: CASSLGLGTGELFF
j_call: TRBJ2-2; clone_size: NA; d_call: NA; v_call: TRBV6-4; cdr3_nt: TGTGCCAGCAGACAAGGGGAAGCCGGGGAGCTGTTTTTT; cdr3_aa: CASRQGEAGELFF
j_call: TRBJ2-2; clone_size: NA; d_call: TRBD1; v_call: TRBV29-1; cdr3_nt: TGCAGCGCCAGGACAGGGGTAGACACCGGGGAGCTGTTTTTT; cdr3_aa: CSARTGVDTGELFF